What follows is one T cell receptor beta chain and its context. This CDR3 spans 18 amino acids. From germline, CDR1 is SNHLY and CDR2 FYNNEI. The trim removed 6 bases at V and 3 bases at J, leaving 15 bases unmatched. The sample originates from a study of cytomegalovirus exposure and HLA in healthy donors. The study ran its PCR with 60 Vbeta and 13 Jbeta primers. Assay: immunoSEQ multiplex PCR; the TCRdb copy retains only in-frame clones and omits some. The sample yields 91,000 or so clones, of which the top ten take up 3% to 4%. Sequencing was done on a sample of PBMCs. The V call is TRBV2, the J call TRBJ2-1; 9 nucleotides match TRBD2. This TCR was sampled from a woman younger than 45 in good health and CMV-seronegative. In DNA form, the CDR3 reads TGTGCCAGCAGATCCAATTCCAGAGCGGGGGGAGACTACAATGAGCAGTTCTTC. This codes for CASRSNSRAGGDYNEQFF.